The TCR beta chain described here comes from a study of T cells in Graves' hyperthyroidism and ophthalmopathy. This clonotype came up many times. Germline assignment: CDR1 SGHDN and CDR2 FVKESK. This CDR3 spans 17 amino acids. J was trimmed by 4 bases and V by 1 base; bases with no gene match: 12. Amplified regions were TCR beta CDR3 sequences from RNA transcripts. Carried out on the TCR CDR3, a first-round RT-PCR used the HTBI primer set. Using its own MiXCR run on the multiplex PCR reads, TCRdb lists one record per CDR3 protein. The sample includes hundreds of thousands of distinct CDR3 sequences, around 13% seen only once; the top ten take 12%.

Sequenced material: blood. The clonotype was recovered from a woman in her forties or fifties with Graves' ophthalmopathy. The V gene is TRBV14, the J gene TRBJ1-2; 7 bases line up with TRBD1. As DNA, the CDR3 is TGTGCCAGCAGCCAAGGAGGCCGGGACAGCGATATCTATGGCTACACCTTC. It translates to CASSQGGRDSDIYGYTF.